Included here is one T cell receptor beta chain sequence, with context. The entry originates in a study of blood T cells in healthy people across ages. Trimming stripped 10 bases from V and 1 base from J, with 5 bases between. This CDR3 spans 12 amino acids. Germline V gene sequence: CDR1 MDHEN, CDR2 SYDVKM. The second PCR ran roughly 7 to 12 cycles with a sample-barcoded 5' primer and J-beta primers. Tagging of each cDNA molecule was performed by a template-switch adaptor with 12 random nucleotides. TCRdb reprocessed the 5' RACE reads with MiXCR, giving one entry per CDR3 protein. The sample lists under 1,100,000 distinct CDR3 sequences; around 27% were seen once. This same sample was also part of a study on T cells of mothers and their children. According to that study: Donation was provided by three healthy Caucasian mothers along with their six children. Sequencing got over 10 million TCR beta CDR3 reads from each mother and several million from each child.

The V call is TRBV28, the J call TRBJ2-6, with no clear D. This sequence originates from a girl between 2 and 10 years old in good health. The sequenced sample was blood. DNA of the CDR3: TGTGCCACCTGGTCTGGGGCCAACGTCCTGACTTTC. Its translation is CATWSGANVLTF.